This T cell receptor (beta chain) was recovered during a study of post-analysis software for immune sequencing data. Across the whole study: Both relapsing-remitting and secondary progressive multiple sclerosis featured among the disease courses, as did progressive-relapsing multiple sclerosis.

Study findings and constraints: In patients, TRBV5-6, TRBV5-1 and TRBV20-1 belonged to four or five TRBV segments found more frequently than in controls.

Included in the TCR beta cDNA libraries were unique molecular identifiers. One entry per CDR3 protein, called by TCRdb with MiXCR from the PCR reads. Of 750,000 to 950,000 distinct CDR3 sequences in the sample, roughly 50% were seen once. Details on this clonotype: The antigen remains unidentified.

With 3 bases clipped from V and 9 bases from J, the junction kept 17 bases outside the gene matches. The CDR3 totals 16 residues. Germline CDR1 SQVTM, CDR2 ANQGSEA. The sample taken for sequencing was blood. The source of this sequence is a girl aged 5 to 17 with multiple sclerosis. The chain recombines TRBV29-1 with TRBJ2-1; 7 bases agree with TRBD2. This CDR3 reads CSVDMPSGRAMGEQFF. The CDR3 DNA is TGCAGCGTTGATATGCCTAGCGGCAGGGCGATGGGTGAGCAGTTCTTC.